These 20 T cell receptor beta chains share one sample of origin, sequenced in a study of PD-L1 blockade in urothelial cancer. Time point of the sample: pretreatment peripheral blood. The repertoire was sequenced with immunoSEQ multiplex PCR; TCRdb's copy has only in-frame clones and lacks some. The sample holds approximately 50,000 clones, roughly four fifths seen once. This specimen consisted of PBMCs, obtained around atezolizumab (anti-PD-L1) treatment. Receptor source: a man between 70 and 80 years old with urothelial cancer.

J is TRBJ1-2 and V is TRBV6-6; the match to TRBD1 covers 8 bases. Germline CDR1 is MNHNY and CDR2 is SVGAGI (reference sequence). The CDR3 sequence is 13 residues long. Trimming at V came to 5 bases and at J to 7 bases, leaving 6 bases not matched to a gene. In nucleotides, the CDR3 is TGTGCCAGCAGTCCGGACAGGGCCTCTGGCTACACCTTC. It specifies CASSPDRASGYTF.

The chain employs TRBV7-9 and TRBJ1-2; no reliable D call. This CDR3 has 12 residues. Per the germline V gene, CDR1 is SEHNR and CDR2 is FQNEAQ (reference sequence). The V and J ends lost 5 bases and 8 bases respectively, with 12 bases between them. CDR3 sequence: CASSLELVGYTF. The CDR3 DNA reads TGTGCCAGCAGCCTGGAGCTGGTGGGCTACACCTTC.

This rearrangement joins TRBV5-4 to TRBJ2-2; the D gene is possibly TRBD1 (5 bases). The CDR3 has 16 residues. V lost 4 bases to trimming and J lost 2 bases, with 15 bases between them. Germline CDR1 is SGHNT and CDR2 is YYREEE (reference sequence). CDR3 in amino acids: CASSPRAKLNTGELFF. Here the CDR3 DNA reads TGTGCCAGCAGCCCCAGGGCAAAACTCAACACCGGGGAGCTGTTTTTT.

The V call is TRBV29-1, the J call TRBJ2-3; D gene unclear. CDR3 length: 11 residues. Between the trimmed V and J ends, which lost 0 bases and 7 bases, there was a span of 5 bases. Germline assignment: CDR1 SQVTM and CDR2 ANQGSEA. This CDR3 reads CSVEELNTQYF. CDR3 nucleotides: TGCAGCGTTGAAGAGCTAAATACGCAGTATTTT.

This chain connects TRBV19 to TRBJ2-2; possibly TRBD1 for D (5 bases). V was cut by 2 bases and J by 2 bases, with 12 bases left in between. This CDR3 has 16 residues. Germline loops: CDR1 LNHDA, CDR2 SQIVND (reference sequence). CDR3 bases: TGTGCCAGTAGTATAACCAGCCAGGGTAACACCGGGGAGCTGTTTTTT. Translated, it gives CASSITSQGNTGELFF.

This clone has more than one count but fewer than ten. The rearrangement joins TRBV4-2 to TRBJ2-1; 8 bases agree with TRBD1. The CDR3 sequence is 15 residues long. Germline V gene sequence: CDR1 LGHNA, CDR2 YNFKEQ. V was clipped by 0 bases and J by 8 bases; unmatched bases: 6. The chain's CDR3 is CASSQDRAGGDEQFF. The CDR3 nucleotides read TGTGCCAGCAGCCAAGATCGGGCAGGGGGCGATGAGCAGTTCTTC.

The gene calls are TRBV5-1 and TRBJ2-1; 12 bases fit TRBD2. The V gene's germline CDR1 is SGHRS and CDR2 YFSETQ. This CDR3 has 14 residues. The V and J ends lost 1 base and 8 bases, in that order; junction bases with no gene match: 1. CDR3: CASSLPSGRDEQFF. CDR3 DNA sequence: TGCGCCAGCAGCTTGCCTAGCGGGAGGGATGAGCAGTTCTTC.

This clone was counted a single time. V is TRBV4-3 and J is TRBJ1-6; TRBD1 is a possible D gene (6 bases). V was shortened by 3 bases and J by 7 bases, with 16 bases between the two germline ends. This CDR3 is built from 16 residues. The V gene's germline CDR1 is LGHNA and CDR2 YSLEER. The DNA for the CDR3 is TGCGCCAGCAGCCAGGACCTTACAGGGAGAAATTCACCCCTCCACTTT. This translates into CASSQDLTGRNSPLHF.

The chain is built from TRBV25-1 and TRBJ2-1, with TRBD2 identical over 8 bases. This CDR3 contains 16 residues. V dropped 4 bases and J dropped 0; count of bases not matched to a gene: 5. Germline assignment: CDR1 MGHDK and CDR2 SYGVNS. CDR3 bases: TGTGCCAGCAGTGTGCTAGCGGGTTCCTCCTACAATGAGCAGTTCTTC. It is translated as CASSVLAGSSYNEQFF.

This chain joins TRBV9 and TRBJ2-2; a weak D match, TRBD2 (5 bases). The CDR3 length is 16 residues. Germline assignment: CDR1 SGDLS and CDR2 YYNGEE. Trimming pared 2 bases from V and 4 bases from J, leaving 15 bases between. CDR3 residues: CASSVNRESATGELFF. Here the CDR3 DNA reads TGTGCCAGCAGCGTGAACCGGGAATCGGCCACCGGGGAGCTGTTTTTT.

V is TRBV5-1 and J is TRBJ2-7; TRBD1 agrees at 7 bases. After removal of 4 bases from V and 2 bases from J, the junction contained 9 bases not matched to a gene. Germline CDR1 SGHRS, CDR2 YFSETQ. The CDR3 covers 15 residues. In DNA, the CDR3 is TGCGCCAGCAGCGGGGACAGCCCCCCAACCTACGAGCAGTACTTC. Translation gives CASSGDSPPTYEQYF.

V is TRBV28 and J is TRBJ2-1; 7 bases are a match to TRBD2. V lost 10 bases, J lost 7 bases, and 13 bases stayed unmatched. CDR1 and CDR2 from the germline V gene are MDHEN and SYDVKM. The CDR3 is made up of 14 amino acids. CDR3 amino acids: CATQVGGPGNEQFF. The CDR3 DNA reads TGTGCCACCCAAGTGGGAGGGCCAGGGAATGAGCAGTTCTTC.

The chain carries TRBV19 and TRBJ2-6, with 9 bases identical to TRBD1. The V gene end was trimmed by 3 bases and the J gene end by 0 bases; junction bases not matched to a gene: 3. The length of the CDR3 is 17 residues. In germline, CDR1 is LNHDA, CDR2 SQIVND (reference sequence). The chain's CDR3 is CASSIGTGRSGANVLTF. CDR3 in DNA: TGTGCCAGTAGTATCGGGACAGGGCGCTCTGGGGCCAACGTCCTGACTTTC.

The chain uses TRBV2 and TRBJ1-2, with TRBD1 identical over 11 bases. CDR1 is SNHLY and CDR2 is FYNNEI in the germline V gene. This CDR3 region has 16 residues. The ends lost 5 bases at V and 6 bases at J; junction bases unmatched: 11. DNA of the CDR3: TGTGCCAGCAGTCCCTTGTCCGGACAGGGGGCTGATGGCTACACCTTC. It is translated as CASSPLSGQGADGYTF.

This chain connects TRBV7-2 to TRBJ2-5, with 10 bases fitting TRBD1. Trimming at V came to 4 bases and at J to 5 bases, leaving 1 base not matched to a gene. The CDR3 contains 13 residues. Germline CDR1 reads SGHTA; CDR2 reads FQGNSA. The CDR3 is CASSWDRGETQYF. CDR3 nucleotide sequence: TGTGCCAGCAGCTGGGACAGGGGTGAGACCCAGTACTTC.

V gene TRBV5-4 combines with J gene TRBJ2-2, with 10 bases lining up with TRBD2. CDR1 is SGHNT and CDR2 is YYREEE in the germline V gene (reference sequence). CDR3 length: 17 residues. V shed 4 bases and J 4 bases; nucleotides not matched to a gene: 10. The CDR3 region has the DNA TGTGCCAGCAGCAATGGGGCGGCTAGCGGGGGCACCGGGGAGCTGTTTTTT. This sequence encodes CASSNGAASGGTGELFF.

This clone came up a few times. The CDR3 DNA is TGTGCCAGCAGCAAAGAAGGGAAGGACAGGCGAATTAATGAAAAACTGTTTTTT. It codes for CASSKEGKDRRINEKLFF. The V gene is TRBV7-2, the J gene TRBJ1-4; 7 positions match TRBD1. CDR1 and CDR2 (germline): SGHTA, FQGNSA. V lost 5 bases and J lost 4; bases outside the gene matches: 16. CDR3 size: 18 residues. The full variable domain, rest sourced from reference TRBV7-2 and TRBJ1-4, is GAGVSQSPSNKVTEKGKDVELRCDPISGHTALYWYRQSLGQGLEFLIYFQGNSAPDKSGLPSDRFSAERTGGSVSTLTIQRTQQEDSAVYLCASSKEGKDRRINEKLFFGSGTQLSVL.

The chain uses TRBV5-4 and TRBJ2-7; 8 nucleotides align to TRBD1. V shed 4 bases and J 2 bases; nucleotides not matched to a gene: 5. There are 14 residues in the CDR3. CDR1 is SGHNT and CDR2 is YYREEE in the germline V gene (reference sequence). CDR3 protein: CASSRGQGTYEQYF. CDR3 DNA sequence: TGTGCCAGCAGCCGAGGACAGGGAACCTACGAGCAGTACTTC.

The chain joins TRBV11-2 to TRBJ2-1, with 12 nucleotides matching TRBD2. V lost 2 bases to trimming and J lost 6 bases; unmatched junction nucleotides: 5. The CDR3 is made up of 16 amino acids. In germline, CDR1 is SGHAT, CDR2 FQNNGV. CDR3 amino acids: CASSLFPSGGGNEQFF. In nucleotides, the CDR3 is TGTGCCAGCAGCTTATTCCCTAGCGGGGGGGGCAATGAGCAGTTCTTC.

This chain uses TRBV15 with TRBJ2-5; 11 bases agree with TRBD2. The CDR3 spans 15 residues. Germline V gene data show CDR1 as LNHNV and CDR2 as YYDKDF (reference sequence). V shed 8 bases, J shed 2 bases, and the junction held 7 bases outside the gene matches. The CDR3 here is CATSSSGGKQETQYF. CDR3 nucleotides: TGTGCCACCTCCTCTAGCGGGGGGAAACAAGAGACCCAGTACTTC. Full variable domain (rest looked up from reference TRBV15 and TRBJ2-5): DAMVIQNPRYQVTQFGKPVTLSCSQTLNHNVMYWYQQKSSQAPKLLFHYYDKDFNNEADTPDNFQSRRPNTSFCFLDIRSPGLGDTAMYLCATSSSGGKQETQYFGPGTRLLVL.